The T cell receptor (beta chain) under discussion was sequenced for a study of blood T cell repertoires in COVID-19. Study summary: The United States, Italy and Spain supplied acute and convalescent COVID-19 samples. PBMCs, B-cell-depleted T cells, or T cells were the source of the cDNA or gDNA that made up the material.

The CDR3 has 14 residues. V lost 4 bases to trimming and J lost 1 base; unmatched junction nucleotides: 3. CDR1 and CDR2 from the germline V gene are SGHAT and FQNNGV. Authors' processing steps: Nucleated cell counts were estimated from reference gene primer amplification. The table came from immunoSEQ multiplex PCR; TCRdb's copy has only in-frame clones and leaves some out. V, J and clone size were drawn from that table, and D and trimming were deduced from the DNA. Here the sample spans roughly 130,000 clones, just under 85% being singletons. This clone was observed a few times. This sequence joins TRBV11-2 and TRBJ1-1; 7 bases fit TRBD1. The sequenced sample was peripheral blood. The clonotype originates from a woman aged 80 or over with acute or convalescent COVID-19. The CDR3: CASSSYRGNTEAFF. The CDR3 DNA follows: TGTGCCAGCAGCTCCTACAGGGGGAACACTGAAGCTTTCTTT.